The 16 T cell receptor beta chains below all came from one sample that was sequenced in a study of post-analysis software for immune sequencing data. Whole-study results and caveats: Relative to controls, patients had several TRBV segments at higher frequency, with TRBV5-6, TRBV5-1 and TRBV20-1 among these.

No antigen has been identified for these receptors. Incorporated into the TCR beta cDNA libraries were unique molecular identifiers, which served to reduce PCR and sequencing biases. TCRdb used MiXCR to reprocess the PCR reads, holding one entry per CDR3 protein. The sample lists about 540,000 distinct CDR3 sequences; 30% to 40% were seen once. The sequenced material came from blood. The origin of the receptors is a girl aged 2-17 years with multiple sclerosis.

The chain uses TRBV19 and TRBJ2-1, with D possibly called TRBD1 or TRBD2 (5 bases each). The CDR3 has 13 residues. The germline V gene encodes CDR1 LNHDA and CDR2 SQIVND (reference sequence). V was trimmed by 10 bases and J by 5 bases, leaving 15 bases between them. As DNA, the CDR3 is TGTGCCACTGCCGGGGACCAAGACAATGAGCAGTTCTTC. Encoded protein: CATAGDQDNEQFF.

The rearrangement joins TRBV20-1 to TRBJ1-5, with TRBD1 as a possible D gene (5 bases). Germline CDR1 DFQATT, CDR2 SNEGSKA (reference sequence). Between the trimmed V and J ends, which lost 6 bases and 4 bases, there was a span of 22 bases. This CDR3 has 16 residues. DNA of the CDR3: TGCAGTGCCTTGAACACAGGAGGCGGATTTAATCAGCCCCAGCATTTT. It encodes CSALNTGGGFNQPQHF.

V usage is TRBV29-1 and J usage is TRBJ2-5; TRBD1 matches at 9 bases. Germline loops: CDR1 SQVTM, CDR2 ANQGSEA. With V trimmed by 2 bases and J by 11 bases, 9 bases remained unmatched. CDR3 size: 13 residues. This CDR3 is CSVERDRANEQYF. In DNA, the CDR3 is TGCAGCGTTGAACGGGACAGGGCGAATGAGCAGTACTTC.

This clonotype occurred a few times. The chain joins TRBV13 to TRBJ2-7; tentatively, D is TRBD2 (5 bases). Between the trimmed V and J ends, which lost 0 bases and 4 bases, there was a span of 10 bases. The CDR3 has 14 residues. Germline V lookup: CDR1 PRHDT, CDR2 FYEKMQ (reference sequence). Here the CDR3 DNA reads TGTGCCAGCAGCTTAGGCCGACTACTTTACGAGCAGTACTTC. The encoded protein is CASSLGRLLYEQYF.

The chain has TRBV7-9 and TRBJ1-4; TRBD1 agrees at 7 bases. The CDR3 spans 15 residues. Trimming cost V 5 bases and J 5 bases; bases outside gene matches: 8. From germline, CDR1 is SEHNR and CDR2 FQNEAQ (reference sequence). The DNA of the CDR3 is TGTGCCAGCAGCGGAAGACAGGGAGCGAATGAAAAACTGTTTTTT. It is translated as CASSGRQGANEKLFF.

The chain uses TRBV5-5 and TRBJ1-5; the D is unclear. From germline, CDR1 is SGHKS and CDR2 YYEKEE (reference sequence). The V and J ends lost 2 bases and 0 bases respectively, with 9 bases between them. The CDR3 has 15 amino acids. The CDR3 loop reads CASSFGSHSNQPQHF. The CDR3 DNA reads as TGTGCCAGCAGCTTTGGCAGTCATAGCAATCAGCCCCAGCATTTT.

This rearrangement joins TRBV20-1 to TRBJ2-4; D remains unclear. In germline, CDR1 is DFQATT, CDR2 SNEGSKA (reference sequence). V was trimmed by 5 bases and J by 0 bases, leaving 14 bases between them. The CDR3 extends over 15 amino acids. The CDR3 spells CSARSTPLAKNIQYF. CDR3 DNA: TGCAGTGCTCGATCGACACCCCTAGCCAAAAACATTCAGTACTTC.

This rearrangement joins TRBV20-1 to TRBJ2-3; the match to TRBD2 covers 7 bases. Germline V CDR1 and CDR2: DFQATT, SNEGSKA (reference sequence). This CDR3 has 14 residues. J lost 6 bases, V lost 6 bases, and 12 bases had no gene match. CDR3 residues: CSARRGLGGDTQYF. CDR3 nucleotides: TGCAGTGCCCGACGAGGATTGGGGGGGGATACGCAGTATTTT.

The chain is built from TRBV3-1 and TRBJ1-2; D gene unclear. V dropped 0 bases and J dropped 6 bases, with 11 bases sitting between them. The germline V gene encodes CDR1 LGHDT and CDR2 YNNKEL (reference sequence). This CDR3 contains 14 residues. DNA of the CDR3: TGTGCCAGCAGCCAAGAGTTTAGAGGGAATGGCTACACCTTC. Amino acid sequence: CASSQEFRGNGYTF.

V and J are TRBV20-1 and TRBJ1-6; a possible D gene is TRBD1 (6 bases). CDR3 length: 13 residues. The V gene lost 4 bases and the J gene lost 6 bases, with 10 bases spanning the gap. The germline CDR1 and CDR2 sequences are DFQATT and SNEGSKA (reference sequence). CDR3 sequence reads: CSAITGFNSPLHF. In nucleotides, the CDR3 is TGCAGTGCTATAACAGGGTTTAATTCACCCCTCCACTTT.

The table lists this clonotype with a few counts. The chain recombines TRBV24-1 with TRBJ2-1, with 13 bases lining up with TRBD2. The CDR3 is 16 residues long. The germline CDR1 and CDR2 sequences are KGHDR and SFDVKD. Trimming took 4 bases from V and 6 from J; bases not matched to a gene: 5. The CDR3 DNA sequence: TGTGCCACCAGTGACCCGACTAGCGGGGGGATCAATGAGCAGTTCTTC. Its translation: CATSDPTSGGINEQFF.

DNA of the CDR3: TGTGCCAGCAGCTCCCGGGACAGCGACAATGAGCAGTTCTTC. Its translation is CASSSRDSDNEQFF. The chain uses TRBV7-2 and TRBJ2-1, with 7 bases aligning to TRBD1. CDR3 length: 14 amino acids. V lost 4 bases, J lost 5 bases, and 5 bases stayed unmatched. Germline loops: CDR1 SGHTA, CDR2 FQGNSA.

The chain has TRBV7-3 and TRBJ2-3; D is possibly TRBD1 or TRBD2 (5 bases each). Per germline, CDR1 SGHTA and CDR2 FQGTGA. V shed 5 bases and J shed 5 bases, with 14 bases lying between them. The CDR3 runs to 14 residues. The CDR3 bases are TGTGCCAGCAGCCGTAGGGGACGAGGAGATACGCAGTATTTT. Protein sequence: CASSRRGRGDTQYF. Combining the CDR3 with reference TRBV7-3 and TRBJ2-3 gives the whole variable domain GAGVSQTPSNKVTEKGKYVELRCDPISGHTALYWYRQSLGQGPEFLIYFQGTGAADDSGLPNDRFFAVRPEGSVSTLKIQRTERGDSAVYLCASSRRGRGDTQYFGPGTRLTVL.

The chain is built from TRBV5-1 and TRBJ2-3, with D maybe TRBD2 (6 bases). The V gene's germline CDR1 is SGHRS and CDR2 YFSETQ. This CDR3 spans 14 amino acids. Trimming removed 2 bases at V and 4 bases at J, with 11 bases between. CDR3 protein: CASSFAGRADTQYF. The CDR3 nucleotides read TGCGCCAGCAGCTTCGCGGGGCGGGCAGATACGCAGTATTTT. Full variable domain (outside the CDR3, taken from reference TRBV5-1 and TRBJ2-3): KAGVTQTPRYLIKTRGQQVTLSCSPISGHRSVSWYQQTPGQGLQFLFEYFSETQRNKGNFPGRFSGRQFSNSRSEMNVSTLELGDSALYLCASSFAGRADTQYFGPGTRLTVL.

This clonotype turned up a few times. The chain links TRBV20-1 to TRBJ1-2; D remains ambiguous. Per the germline V gene, CDR1 is DFQATT and CDR2 is SNEGSKA (reference sequence). Trimming pared 4 bases from V and 6 bases from J, leaving 9 bases between. The CDR3 covers 11 residues. The CDR3 nucleotides read TGCAGTGCTACCAGGAGTGATGGCTACACCTTC. Amino acid sequence: CSATRSDGYTF.

The chain links TRBV6-5 to TRBJ2-7; D is perhaps TRBD2 (5 bases). Germline loops: CDR1 MNHEY, CDR2 SVGAGI. The V end lost 1 base, the J end lost 0 bases, and 7 bases lay between the germline ends. This CDR3 is 14 amino acids long. CDR3 in DNA: TGTGCCAGCAGTTACTATGGACTCTCCTACGAGCAGTACTTC. It codes for CASSYYGLSYEQYF.